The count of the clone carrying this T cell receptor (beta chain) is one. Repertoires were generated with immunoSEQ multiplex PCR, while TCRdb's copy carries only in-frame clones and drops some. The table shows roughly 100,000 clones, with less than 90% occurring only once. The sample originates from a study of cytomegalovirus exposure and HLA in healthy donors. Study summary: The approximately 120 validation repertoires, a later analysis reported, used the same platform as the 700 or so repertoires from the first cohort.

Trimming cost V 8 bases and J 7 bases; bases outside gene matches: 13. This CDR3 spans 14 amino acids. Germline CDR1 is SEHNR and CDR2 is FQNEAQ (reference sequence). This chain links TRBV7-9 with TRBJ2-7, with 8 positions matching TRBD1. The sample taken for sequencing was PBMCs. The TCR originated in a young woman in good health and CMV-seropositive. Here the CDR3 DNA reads TGTGCCAGCGCCGCGGGGCAGGGGGCGGGTGAGCAGTACGTC. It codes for CASAAGQGAGEQYV.